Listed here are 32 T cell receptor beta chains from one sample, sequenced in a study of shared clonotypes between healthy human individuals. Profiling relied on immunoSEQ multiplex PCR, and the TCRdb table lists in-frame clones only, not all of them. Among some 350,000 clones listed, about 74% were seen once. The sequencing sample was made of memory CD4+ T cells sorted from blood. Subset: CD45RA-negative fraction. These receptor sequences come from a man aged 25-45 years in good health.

The CDR3 is CASSRQGYEQYF. The CDR3 DNA reads as TGTGCCAGCAGTCGACAGGGATACGAGCAGTACTTC. This rearrangement joins TRBV5-6 to TRBJ2-7; TRBD1 matches 7 bases. The germline V gene has CDR1 SGHDT and CDR2 YYEEEE. Trimming took 5 bases from V and 4 from J; bases not matched to a gene: 3. The CDR3 sequence is 12 residues long. Supplemented by reference TRBV5-6 and TRBJ2-7, the full variable domain reads DAGVTQSPTHLIKTRGQQVTLRCSPKSGHDTVSWYQQALGQGPQFIFQYYEEEERQRGNFPDRFSGHQFPNYSSELNVNALLLGDSALYLCASSRQGYEQYFGPGTRLTVT.

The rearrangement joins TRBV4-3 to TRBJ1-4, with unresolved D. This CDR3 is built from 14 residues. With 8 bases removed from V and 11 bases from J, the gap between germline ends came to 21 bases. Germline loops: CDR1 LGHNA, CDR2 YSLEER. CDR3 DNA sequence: TGCGCCAGCGGAGAGGGAATAACCAAGAAGAAACTGTTTTTT. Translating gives CASGEGITKKKLFF.

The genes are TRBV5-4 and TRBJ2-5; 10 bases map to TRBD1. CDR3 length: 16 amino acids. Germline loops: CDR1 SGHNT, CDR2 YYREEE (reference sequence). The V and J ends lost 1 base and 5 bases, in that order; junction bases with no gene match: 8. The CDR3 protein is CASSLKTGGAGETQYF. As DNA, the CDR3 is TGTGCCAGCAGCTTGAAGACAGGGGGCGCCGGGGAGACCCAGTACTTC. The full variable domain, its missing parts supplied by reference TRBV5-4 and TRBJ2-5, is ETGVTQSPTHLIKTRGQQVTLRCSSQSGHNTVSWYQQALGQGPQFIFQYYREEENGRGNFPPRFSGLQFPNYSSELNVNALELDDSALYLCASSLKTGGAGETQYFGPGTRLLVL.

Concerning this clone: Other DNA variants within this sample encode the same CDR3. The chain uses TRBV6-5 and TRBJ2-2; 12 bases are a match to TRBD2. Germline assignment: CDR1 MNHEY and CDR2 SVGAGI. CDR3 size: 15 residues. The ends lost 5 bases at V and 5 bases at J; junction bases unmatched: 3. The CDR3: CASSPGLAGTGELFF. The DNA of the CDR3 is TGTGCCAGCAGTCCAGGACTAGCGGGAACCGGGGAGCTGTTTTTT.

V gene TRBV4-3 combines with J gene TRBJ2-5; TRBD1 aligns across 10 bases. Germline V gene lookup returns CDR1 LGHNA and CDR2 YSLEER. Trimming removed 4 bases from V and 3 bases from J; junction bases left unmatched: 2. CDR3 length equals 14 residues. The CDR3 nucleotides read TGCGCCAGCAGCCGCGGGACAGGGGAAGAGACCCAGTACTTC. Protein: CASSRGTGEETQYF.

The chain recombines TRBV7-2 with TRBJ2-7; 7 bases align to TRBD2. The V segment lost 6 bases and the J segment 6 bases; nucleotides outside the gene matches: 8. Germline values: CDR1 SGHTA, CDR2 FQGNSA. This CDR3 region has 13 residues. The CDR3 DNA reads TGTGCCAGCAGGAATCTAGCGGCGACCGAGCAGTACTTC. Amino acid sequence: CASRNLAATEQYF.

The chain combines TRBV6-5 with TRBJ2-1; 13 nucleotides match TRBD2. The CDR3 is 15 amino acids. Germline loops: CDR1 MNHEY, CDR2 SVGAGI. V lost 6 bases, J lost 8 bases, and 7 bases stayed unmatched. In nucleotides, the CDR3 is TGTGCCAGCAGGCCGGGACTAGCGGGGTCCCATGAGCAGTTCTTC. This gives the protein CASRPGLAGSHEQFF.

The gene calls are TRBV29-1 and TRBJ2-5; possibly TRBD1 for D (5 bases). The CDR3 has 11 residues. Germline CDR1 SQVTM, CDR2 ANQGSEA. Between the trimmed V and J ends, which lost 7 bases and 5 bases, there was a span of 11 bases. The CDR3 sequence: CSEQRGETQYF. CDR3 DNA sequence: TGCAGCGAACAAAGGGGTGAGACCCAGTACTTC.

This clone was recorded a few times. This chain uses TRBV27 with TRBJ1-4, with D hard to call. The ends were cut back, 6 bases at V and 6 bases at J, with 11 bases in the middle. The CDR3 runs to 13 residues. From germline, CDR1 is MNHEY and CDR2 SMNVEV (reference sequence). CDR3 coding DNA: TGTGCCAGCAGCCCTTCCCGAGATGAAAAACTGTTTTTT. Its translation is CASSPSRDEKLFF.

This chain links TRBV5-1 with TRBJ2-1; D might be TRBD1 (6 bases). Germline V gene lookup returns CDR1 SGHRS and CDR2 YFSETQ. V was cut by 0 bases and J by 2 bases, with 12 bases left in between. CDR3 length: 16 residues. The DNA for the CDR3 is TGCGCCAGCAGCTTGGAAGGACAGCGCACCTACAATGAGCAGTTCTTC. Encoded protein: CASSLEGQRTYNEQFF.

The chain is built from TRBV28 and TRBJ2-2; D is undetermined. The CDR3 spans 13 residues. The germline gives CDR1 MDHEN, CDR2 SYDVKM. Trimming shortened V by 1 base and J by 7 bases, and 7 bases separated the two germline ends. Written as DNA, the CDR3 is TGTGCCAGCAGTTTATTGGCTGTCGGGGAGCTGTTTTTT. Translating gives CASSLLAVGELFF. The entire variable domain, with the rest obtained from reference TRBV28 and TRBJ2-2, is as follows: DVKVTQSSRYLVKRTGEKVFLECVQDMDHENMFWYRQDPGLGLRLIYFSYDVKMKEKGDIPEGYSVSREKKERFSLILESASTNQTSMYLCASSLLAVGELFFGEGSRLTVL.

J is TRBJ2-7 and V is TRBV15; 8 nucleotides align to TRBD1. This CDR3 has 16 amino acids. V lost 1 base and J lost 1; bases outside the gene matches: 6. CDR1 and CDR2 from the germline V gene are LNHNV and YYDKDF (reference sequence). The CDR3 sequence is CATSRGGTGESYEQYF. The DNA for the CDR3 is TGTGCCACCAGCAGAGGGGGGACAGGCGAATCCTACGAGCAGTACTTC. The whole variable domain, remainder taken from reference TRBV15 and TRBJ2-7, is DAMVIQNPRYQVTQFGKPVTLSCSQTLNHNVMYWYQQKSSQAPKLLFHYYDKDFNNEADTPDNFQSRRPNTSFCFLDIRSPGLGDTAMYLCATSRGGTGESYEQYFGPGTRLTVT.

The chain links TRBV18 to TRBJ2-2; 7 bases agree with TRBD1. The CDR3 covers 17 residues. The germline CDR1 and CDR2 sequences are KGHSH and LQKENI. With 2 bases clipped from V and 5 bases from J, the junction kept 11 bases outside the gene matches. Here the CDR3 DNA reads TGTGCCAGCTCACCAAACCTAGGGACAGCGTCGACCGGGGAGCTGTTTTTT. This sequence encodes CASSPNLGTASTGELFF.

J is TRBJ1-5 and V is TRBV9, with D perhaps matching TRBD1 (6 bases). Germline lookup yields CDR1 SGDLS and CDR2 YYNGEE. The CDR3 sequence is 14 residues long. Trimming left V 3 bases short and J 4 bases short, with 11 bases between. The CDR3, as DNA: TGTGCCAGCAGCGCCCGACAGGTAAATCAGCCCCAGCATTTT. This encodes CASSARQVNQPQHF.

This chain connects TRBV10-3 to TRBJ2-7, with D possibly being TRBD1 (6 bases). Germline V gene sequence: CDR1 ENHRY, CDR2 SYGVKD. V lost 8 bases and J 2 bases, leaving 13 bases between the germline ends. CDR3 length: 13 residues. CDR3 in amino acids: CAIGDMGAYEQYF. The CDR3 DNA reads TGTGCCATCGGGGACATGGGCGCCTACGAGCAGTACTTC.

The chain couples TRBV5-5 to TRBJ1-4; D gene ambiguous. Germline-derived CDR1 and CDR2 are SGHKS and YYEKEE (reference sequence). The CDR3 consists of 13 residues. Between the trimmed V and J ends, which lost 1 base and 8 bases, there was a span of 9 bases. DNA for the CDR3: TGTGCCAGCAGCTTGTCTGGGTTGGAAAAACTGTTTTTT. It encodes CASSLSGLEKLFF.

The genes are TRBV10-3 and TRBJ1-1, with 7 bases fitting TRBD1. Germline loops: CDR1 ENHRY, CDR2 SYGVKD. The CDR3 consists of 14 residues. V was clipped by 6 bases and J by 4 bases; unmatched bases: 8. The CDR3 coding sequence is TGTGCCATCAGCGTTACAGGGGATGGCACTGAAGCTTTCTTT. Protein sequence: CAISVTGDGTEAFF.

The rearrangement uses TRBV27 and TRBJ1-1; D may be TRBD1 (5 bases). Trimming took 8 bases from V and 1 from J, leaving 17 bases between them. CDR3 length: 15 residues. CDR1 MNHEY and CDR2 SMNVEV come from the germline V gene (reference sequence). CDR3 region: CASAQRGLANTEAFF. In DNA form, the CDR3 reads TGTGCCAGCGCTCAGAGGGGCTTAGCGAACACTGAAGCTTTCTTT.

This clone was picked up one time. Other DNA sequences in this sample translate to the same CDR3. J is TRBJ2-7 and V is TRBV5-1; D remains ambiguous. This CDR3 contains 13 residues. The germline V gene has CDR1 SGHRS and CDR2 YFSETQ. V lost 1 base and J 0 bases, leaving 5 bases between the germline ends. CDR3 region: CASSLTGSYEQYF. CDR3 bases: TGCGCCAGCAGCTTGACCGGCTCCTACGAGCAGTACTTC.

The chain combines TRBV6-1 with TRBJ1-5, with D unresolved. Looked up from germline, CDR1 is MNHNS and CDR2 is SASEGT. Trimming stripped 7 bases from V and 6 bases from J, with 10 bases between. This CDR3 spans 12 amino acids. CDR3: CASISSGQPQHF. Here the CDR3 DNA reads TGTGCCAGCATTTCATCGGGTCAGCCCCAGCATTTT.

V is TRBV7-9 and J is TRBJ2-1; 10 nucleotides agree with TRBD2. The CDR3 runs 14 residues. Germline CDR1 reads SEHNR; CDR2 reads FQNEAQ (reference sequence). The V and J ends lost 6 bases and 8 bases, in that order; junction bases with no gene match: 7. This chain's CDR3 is CASRASGRTYEQFF. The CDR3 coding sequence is TGTGCCAGCAGGGCTAGCGGGAGAACCTATGAGCAGTTCTTC.

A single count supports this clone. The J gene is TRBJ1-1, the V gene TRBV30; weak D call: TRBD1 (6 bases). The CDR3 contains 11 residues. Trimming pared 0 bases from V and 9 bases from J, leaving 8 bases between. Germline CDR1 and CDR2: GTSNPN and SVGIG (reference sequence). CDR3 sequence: CAWSVGGQAFF. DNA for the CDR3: TGTGCCTGGAGTGTGGGGGGGCAAGCTTTCTTT.

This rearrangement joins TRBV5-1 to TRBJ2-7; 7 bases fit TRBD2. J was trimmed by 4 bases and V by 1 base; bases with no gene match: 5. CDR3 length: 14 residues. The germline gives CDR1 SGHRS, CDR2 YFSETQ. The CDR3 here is CASSLNTGGYEQYF. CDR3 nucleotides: TGCGCCAGCAGCTTGAACACCGGGGGGTACGAGCAGTACTTC.

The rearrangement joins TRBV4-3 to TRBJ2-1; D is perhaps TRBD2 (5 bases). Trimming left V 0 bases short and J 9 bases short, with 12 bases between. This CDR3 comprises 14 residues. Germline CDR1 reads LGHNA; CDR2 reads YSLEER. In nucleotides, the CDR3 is TGCGCCAGCAGCCAAGATTTTGCGGGTCTTGAGCAGTTCTTC. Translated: CASSQDFAGLEQFF.

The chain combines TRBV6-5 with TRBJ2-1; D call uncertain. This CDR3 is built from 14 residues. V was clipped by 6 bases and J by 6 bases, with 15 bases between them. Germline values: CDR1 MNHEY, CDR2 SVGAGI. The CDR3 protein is CASSRPGPTNEQFF. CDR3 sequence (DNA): TGTGCCAGCAGCCGCCCCGGGCCCACCAATGAGCAGTTCTTC.

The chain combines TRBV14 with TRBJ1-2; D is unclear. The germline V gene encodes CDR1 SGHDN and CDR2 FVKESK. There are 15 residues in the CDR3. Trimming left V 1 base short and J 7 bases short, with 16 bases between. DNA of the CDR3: TGTGCCAGCAGCCAAGGGCGAGGAGGAGGAAGTGGCTACACCTTC. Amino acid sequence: CASSQGRGGGSGYTF.

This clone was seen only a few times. CDR3 sequence reads: CASSQQGYTEQFF. The CDR3, as DNA: TGTGCCAGCTCACAACAGGGTTATACTGAGCAGTTCTTC. The chain combines TRBV18 with TRBJ2-1; TRBD1 might be the D (6 bases). Looked up from germline, CDR1 is KGHSH and CDR2 is LQKENI. The CDR3 loop spans 13 amino acids. V lost 4 bases to trimming and J lost 9 bases, with 13 bases between them.

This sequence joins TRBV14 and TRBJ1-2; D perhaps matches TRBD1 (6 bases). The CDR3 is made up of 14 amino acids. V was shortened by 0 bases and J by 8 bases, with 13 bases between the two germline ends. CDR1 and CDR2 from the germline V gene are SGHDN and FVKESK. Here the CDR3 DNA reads TGTGCCAGCAGCCAAGAAAGTACAGGGAGCGGCTACACCTTC. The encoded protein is CASSQESTGSGYTF. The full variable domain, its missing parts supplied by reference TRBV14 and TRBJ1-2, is EAGVTQFPSHSVIEKGQTVTLRCDPISGHDNLYWYRRVMGKEIKFLLHFVKESKQDESGMPNNRFLAERTGGTYSTLKVQPAELEDSGVYFCASSQESTGSGYTFGSGTRLTVV.

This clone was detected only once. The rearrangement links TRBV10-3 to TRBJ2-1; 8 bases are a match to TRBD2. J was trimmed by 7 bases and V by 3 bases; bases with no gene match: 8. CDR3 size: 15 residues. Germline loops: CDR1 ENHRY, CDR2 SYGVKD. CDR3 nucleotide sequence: TGTGCCATCAGTGACATAAGGGGCGGGAGGAATGAGCAGTTCTTC. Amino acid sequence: CAISDIRGGRNEQFF.

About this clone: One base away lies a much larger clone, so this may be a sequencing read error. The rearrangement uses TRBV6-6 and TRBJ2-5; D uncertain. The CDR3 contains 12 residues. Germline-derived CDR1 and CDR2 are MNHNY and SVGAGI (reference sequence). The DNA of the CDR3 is TGTGTCAGCAGTCGACATCCGGAGACCCAGTACTTC. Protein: CVSSRHPETQYF.

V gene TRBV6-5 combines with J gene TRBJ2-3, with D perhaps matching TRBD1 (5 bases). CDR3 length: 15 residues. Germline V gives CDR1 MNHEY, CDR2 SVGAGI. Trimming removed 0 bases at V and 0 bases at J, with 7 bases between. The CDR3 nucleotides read TGTGCCAGCAGTTACTCTGGGGCCAGCACAGATACGCAGTATTTT. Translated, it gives CASSYSGASTDTQYF.

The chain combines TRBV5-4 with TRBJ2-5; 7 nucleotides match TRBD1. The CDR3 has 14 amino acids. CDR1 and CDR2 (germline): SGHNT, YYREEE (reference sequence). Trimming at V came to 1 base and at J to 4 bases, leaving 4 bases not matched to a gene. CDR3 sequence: CASSLSTGRETQYF. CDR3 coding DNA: TGTGCCAGCAGCTTGTCGACAGGGCGAGAGACCCAGTACTTC.